Following are 28 T cell receptor beta chains from one sample sequenced in a study of blood T cell repertoires in COVID-19. The data were produced by immunoSEQ multiplex PCR, yet TCRdb's version contains in-frame clones alone and is incomplete. The table lists about 90,000 clones, 89% of them singletons. Source material: peripheral blood. These receptor sequences come from a man aged 45-60 years with COVID-19, enrolled during active disease.

This clone came up once. V gene TRBV3-1 (or the pseudogene TRBV3-2) combines with J gene TRBJ2-5, with 8 bases that match TRBD1. CDR1 LGHDT and CDR2 YNNKEL come from the germline V gene (reference sequence). The CDR3 is 16 residues long. After removal of 4 bases from V and 7 bases from J, the junction contained 14 bases not matched to a gene. The CDR3: CASSPRLDREVGTQYF. CDR3 sequence (DNA): TGTGCCAGCAGCCCAAGATTGGACAGGGAGGTAGGGACCCAGTACTTC.

The rearrangement uses TRBV12-5 and TRBJ2-7; TRBD1 agrees at 8 bases. This CDR3 has 13 amino acids. V dropped 6 bases and J dropped 4; count of bases not matched to a gene: 5. Germline CDR1 LGHNT, CDR2 FRNRAP. In DNA, the CDR3 is TGTGCTAGTGGGACAGGGGCGGTGTACGAGCAGTACTTC. This translates into CASGTGAVYEQYF.

Here the CDR3 reads CASSVTAGGGGELFF. In DNA, the CDR3 is TGTGCCAGCAGCGTGACGGCGGGGGGCGGCGGGGAGCTGTTTTTT. The chain couples TRBV9 to TRBJ2-2, with TRBD2 matching over 8 bases. The germline V gene has CDR1 SGDLS and CDR2 YYNGEE. Losses at the gene ends were 2 bases for V and 7 bases for J; bases not matched to a gene: 7. There are 15 residues in the CDR3.

The V call is TRBV18, the J call TRBJ1-3; 8 nucleotides line up with TRBD1. The trim removed 3 bases at V and 4 bases at J, leaving 11 bases unmatched. CDR3 length: 17 amino acids. Germline V gives CDR1 KGHSH, CDR2 LQKENI. The CDR3 is CASSPPSGGATGNTIYF. The CDR3 DNA is TGTGCCAGCTCACCCCCTTCAGGGGGCGCAACGGGAAACACCATATATTTT.

The rearrangement uses TRBV15 and TRBJ2-7; 8 positions match TRBD1. This CDR3 contains 14 residues. In germline, CDR1 is LNHNV, CDR2 YYDKDF (reference sequence). The V and J ends lost 5 bases and 7 bases, in that order; junction bases with no gene match: 10. The chain's CDR3 is CATSGSGTGYEQYF. CDR3 DNA: TGTGCCACCAGCGGCTCCGGGACAGGTTATGAGCAGTACTTC.

V usage is TRBV7-6 and J usage is TRBJ2-3; D possibly corresponds to TRBD2 (6 bases). Germline V lookup: CDR1 SGHVS, CDR2 FNYEAQ. The CDR3 contains 15 residues. V was shortened by 6 bases and J by 4 bases, with 17 bases between the two germline ends. The CDR3 nucleotides are TGTGCCAGCAGTAGACCGGGACTTCCCCCAGATACGCAGTATTTT. This translates into CASSRPGLPPDTQYF.

This chain links TRBV18 with TRBJ1-5; 7 bases agree with TRBD1. The CDR3 is made up of 15 amino acids. Trimming took 5 bases from V and 2 from J; bases not matched to a gene: 6. Per the germline V gene, CDR1 is KGHSH and CDR2 is LQKENI. CDR3 in amino acids: CASSRRQGGNQPQHF. The CDR3 DNA follows: TGTGCCAGCTCAAGACGACAGGGCGGCAATCAGCCCCAGCATTTT.

The chain has TRBV6-5 and TRBJ1-2; the D gene is possibly TRBD1 (6 bases). The V end lost 8 bases, the J end lost 6 bases, and 22 bases lay between the germline ends. The CDR3 spans 15 residues. Germline V CDR1 and CDR2: MNHEY, SVGAGI. The CDR3 nucleotides are TGTGCCAGCGAGAACAGGGTGGAAATATCAGATGGCTACACCTTC. Protein sequence: CASENRVEISDGYTF.

CDR3 in DNA: TGTGCCAGCACTCGAAGAGCTTTACAGGGCTTAGAGGGAGATACGCAGTATTTT. Translated: CASTRRALQGLEGDTQYF. This chain links TRBV2 with TRBJ2-3, with D tentatively TRBD1 (6 bases). The CDR3 loop spans 18 amino acids. CDR1 is SNHLY, CDR2 FYNNEI, per germline. Trimming shortened V by 7 bases and J by 5 bases, and 28 bases separated the two germline ends.

The chain employs TRBV9 and TRBJ2-1; tentative D call: TRBD2 (8 bases). Between the trimmed V and J ends, which lost 3 bases and 0 bases, there was a span of 16 bases. The CDR3 has 17 amino acids. The germline V gene encodes CDR1 SGDLS and CDR2 YYNGEE. Here the CDR3 reads CASSAGGGYSSYNEQFF. In DNA form, the CDR3 reads TGTGCCAGCAGCGCGGGAGGGGGCTACAGCTCCTACAATGAGCAGTTCTTC.

The chain is built from TRBV12-3 or TRBV12-4 and TRBJ2-7; no firm D call. The CDR3 is 11 residues long. V shed 6 bases and J shed 2 bases, with 5 bases lying between them. The CDR3 reads CASSPAYEQYF. The CDR3 DNA sequence: TGTGCCAGCAGCCCGGCCTACGAGCAGTACTTC.

The CDR3 protein is CASSSALQETQYF. CDR3 DNA: TGTGCCAGCAGTTCGGCACTACAAGAGACCCAGTACTTC. V is TRBV12-3 or TRBV12-4 and J is TRBJ2-5; no clear D. V was shortened by 4 bases and J by 2 bases, with 8 bases between the two germline ends. The CDR3 has 13 residues.

The V and J genes are TRBV11-2 and TRBJ2-2; 11 bases are shared with TRBD1. The CDR3 loop spans 17 amino acids. V shed 2 bases and J 3 bases; nucleotides not matched to a gene: 5. Germline assignment: CDR1 SGHAT and CDR2 FQNNGV. The CDR3 here is CASSLPRDRGDTGELFF. In nucleotides, the CDR3 is TGTGCCAGCAGCTTACCCCGGGACAGGGGGGACACCGGGGAGCTGTTTTTT.

The gene calls are TRBV5-1 and TRBJ1-6, with D uncertain. The V gene lost 3 bases and the J gene lost 4 bases, with 11 bases spanning the gap. From germline, CDR1 is SGHRS and CDR2 YFSETQ. This CDR3 spans 15 amino acids. Here the CDR3 DNA reads TGCGCCAGCAGCTCGAGGGCAGCTTATAATTCACCCCTCCACTTT. Amino acid sequence: CASSSRAAYNSPLHF.

The CDR3 loop reads CASSFELAKNIQYF. For the CDR3, the DNA is TGTGCCAGCAGCTTTGAGCTAGCCAAAAACATTCAGTACTTC. The chain combines TRBV7-9 with TRBJ2-4; D is unclear. The V end was cut by 3 bases, the J end by 0 bases, with 6 bases between. CDR1 and CDR2 (germline): SEHNR, FQNEAQ (reference sequence). This CDR3 contains 14 residues. Supplemented by reference TRBV7-9 and TRBJ2-4, the full variable domain reads DTGVSQNPRHKITKRGQNVTFRCDPISEHNRLYWYRQTLGQGPEFLTYFQNEAQLEKSRLLSDRFSAERPKGSFSTLEIQRTEQGDSAMYLCASSFELAKNIQYFGAGTRLSVL.

The rearrangement links TRBV19 to TRBJ2-7; D perhaps matches TRBD1 (5 bases). Germline V gene sequence: CDR1 LNHDA, CDR2 SQIVND (reference sequence). The CDR3 runs 14 residues. The V and J ends lost 5 bases and 0 bases respectively, with 11 bases between them. The CDR3, as DNA: TGTGCCAGTAGTCTTGGGGCTAGCTCCTACGAGCAGTACTTC. This translates into CASSLGASSYEQYF.

The chain links TRBV27 to TRBJ1-2; D not certain. V shed 3 bases and J shed 3 bases, with 8 bases lying between them. This CDR3 is 13 amino acids long. Germline CDR1 and CDR2: MNHEY and SMNVEV (reference sequence). CDR3 DNA sequence: TGTGCCAGCAGTTTCGACGGGTACTATGGCTACACCTTC. Residues: CASSFDGYYGYTF.

This clone has just a few counts. V gene TRBV5-1 combines with J gene TRBJ2-7; 11 positions match TRBD1. V dropped 0 bases and J dropped 2; count of bases not matched to a gene: 1. In germline, CDR1 is SGHRS, CDR2 YFSETQ. The CDR3 sequence is 15 residues long. CDR3 sequence reads: CASSLGTGGTYEQYF. CDR3 nucleotide sequence: TGCGCCAGCAGCTTGGGGACAGGGGGCACCTACGAGCAGTACTTC.

The rearrangement uses TRBV30 and TRBJ1-5; D not resolved. V lost 0 bases and J lost 5, with 8 bases in between. Germline values: CDR1 GTSNPN, CDR2 SVGIG (reference sequence). The CDR3 sequence is 13 residues long. CDR3 bases: TGTGCCTGGAGTGTCTGGGCCGATCAGCCCCAGCATTTT. This sequence encodes CAWSVWADQPQHF.

A few counts support this clone. The J gene is TRBJ1-2, the V gene TRBV24-1; 7 nucleotides agree with TRBD1. CDR3 length: 15 residues. J was trimmed by 8 bases and V by 5 bases; bases with no gene match: 13. Germline V lookup: CDR1 KGHDR, CDR2 SFDVKD. CDR3 amino acids: CATSGSDRVSFGYTF. The DNA for the CDR3 is TGTGCCACCAGTGGATCTGACAGGGTATCATTCGGCTACACCTTC.

The chain links TRBV7-9 to TRBJ1-3; 7 bases match TRBD1. Trimming at V came to 5 bases and at J to 4 bases, leaving 11 bases not matched to a gene. This CDR3 contains 16 residues. Germline CDR1 SEHNR, CDR2 FQNEAQ (reference sequence). CDR3 sequence reads: CASSPDFRGVGNTIYF. CDR3 DNA sequence: TGTGCCAGCAGCCCAGATTTCAGGGGGGTCGGAAACACCATATATTTT.

This clone was counted a single time. The chain recombines TRBV6-5 with TRBJ1-2, with TRBD1 identical over 8 bases. With V trimmed by 6 bases and J by 7 bases, 10 bases remained unmatched. CDR3 length equals 14 residues. Germline-derived CDR1 and CDR2 are MNHEY and SVGAGI. The CDR3: CASSDRGASSGYTF. CDR3 coding DNA: TGTGCCAGCAGCGACAGGGGAGCCTCCTCTGGCTACACCTTC.

The genes are TRBV6-6 and TRBJ2-7, with 9 positions matching TRBD2. CDR3 size: 16 residues. J was trimmed by 3 bases and V by 5 bases; bases with no gene match: 11. Germline V gene sequence: CDR1 MNHNY, CDR2 SVGAGI (reference sequence). CDR3 sequence reads: CASSPGLAGYLYEQYF. The CDR3 nucleotides read TGTGCCAGCAGTCCCGGGCTAGCGGGGTACCTCTACGAGCAGTACTTC.

The V and J genes are TRBV5-4 and TRBJ2-1; 7 bases agree with TRBD2. Germline assignment: CDR1 SGHNT and CDR2 YYREEE (reference sequence). Trimming removed 4 bases from V and 6 bases from J; junction bases left unmatched: 7. The CDR3 has 14 residues. The CDR3 loop is CASSLLADSNEQFF. The CDR3, as DNA: TGTGCCAGCAGCCTCCTAGCGGACTCCAATGAGCAGTTCTTC.

The V call is TRBV5-4, the J call TRBJ2-3; D uncertain. Trimming stripped 2 bases from V and 3 bases from J, with 4 bases between. The CDR3 is 12 residues long. From germline, CDR1 is SGHNT and CDR2 YYREEE (reference sequence). The CDR3 is CASSLATDTQYF. CDR3 DNA sequence: TGTGCCAGCAGCTTAGCTACAGATACGCAGTATTTT.

The V gene is TRBV3-1 (or the pseudogene TRBV3-2), the J gene TRBJ2-3; TRBD2 matches 9 bases. Per germline, CDR1 LGHDT and CDR2 YNNKEL (reference sequence). J gave up 3 bases and V 6 bases, and 4 bases lay outside the gene matches. CDR3 length: 14 amino acids. The CDR3 is CASRPRGGTDTQYF. DNA of the CDR3: TGTGCCAGCAGACCGCGGGGGGGGACAGATACGCAGTATTTT.

The rearrangement uses TRBV27 and TRBJ1-2; D is unresolved. The CDR3 totals 15 residues. V lost 0 bases, J lost 4 bases, and 12 bases lay in between. Per the germline V gene, CDR1 is MNHEY and CDR2 is SMNVEV (reference sequence). The CDR3 bases are TGTGCCAGCAGTTTATCAGGTGTGACGGGCTATGGCTACACCTTC. It specifies CASSLSGVTGYGYTF.

J is TRBJ2-7 and V is TRBV4-2; D is unresolved. Germline lookup yields CDR1 LGHNA and CDR2 YNFKEQ. The ends were cut back, 5 bases at V and 0 bases at J, with 20 bases in the middle. The CDR3 is made up of 17 amino acids. This CDR3 is CASSLVLGVESSYEQYF. The CDR3 coding sequence is TGTGCCAGCAGCTTGGTCCTTGGTGTGGAGAGCTCCTACGAGCAGTACTTC.